This TCR beta chain was captured in a study of identifying expanded T cells in peripheral blood. Study-level points and caveats: Two-week clone count variance significantly increased as total template count grew. Differentially abundant clones: 0.95 to 1.5 between replicates, just under 17 at around 2 weeks, around 19 at four.

This CDR3 contains 14 residues. From germline, CDR1 is SGHNT and CDR2 YENEEA. V gave up 2 bases and J gave up 1 base, with 9 bases separating them. Of note for this clone: Its antigen remains unknown.

Healthy donors had no documented immune events, such as infections, while sampled. Here immunoSEQ multiplex PCR was the method, and the copy in TCRdb shows in-frame clones only, minus some. The sample includes some 90,000 clones, around 88% of them seen just once. The clonotype originates from a person between 18 and 75 years old in good health. Sequenced: blood. The rearrangement uses TRBV11-3 and TRBJ2-7, with D possibly being TRBD1 (6 bases). The CDR3 nucleotides are TGTGCCAGCAGCTTAAGGGGGAAATCCTACGAGCAGTACTTC. Amino acid sequence: CASSLRGKSYEQYF.